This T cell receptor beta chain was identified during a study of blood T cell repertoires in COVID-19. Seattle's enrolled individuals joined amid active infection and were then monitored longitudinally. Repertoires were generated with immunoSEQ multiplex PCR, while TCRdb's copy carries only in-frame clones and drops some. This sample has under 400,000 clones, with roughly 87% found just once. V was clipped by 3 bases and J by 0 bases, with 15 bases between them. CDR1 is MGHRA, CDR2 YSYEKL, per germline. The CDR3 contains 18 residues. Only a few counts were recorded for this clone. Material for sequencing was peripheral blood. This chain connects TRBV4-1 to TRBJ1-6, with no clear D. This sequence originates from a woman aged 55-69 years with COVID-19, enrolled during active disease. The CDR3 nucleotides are TGCGCCAGCAGCCAGGGGTGGACGGGGAGCTCCTATAATTCACCCCTCCACTTT. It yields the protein CASSQGWTGSSYNSPLHF.